This TCR beta chain was obtained from a study of technical replicates of blood from several donors. Profiling relied on immunoSEQ multiplex PCR, and the TCRdb table lists in-frame clones only, not all of them. The table lists more than 65,000 clones, about 94% of them singletons. V shed 2 bases, J shed 6 bases, and the junction held 3 bases outside the gene matches. The germline gives CDR1 PRHDT, CDR2 FYEKMQ (reference sequence). This CDR3 is built from 15 residues. This TCR was sampled from a human donor in good health. The sample was T cells isolated from PBMCs. The chain combines TRBV13 with TRBJ2-3; TRBD2 agrees at 12 bases. The CDR3 DNA reads TGTGCCAGCAGCTTACTGACTAGCGGGAGTGATACGCAGTATTTT. The encoded protein is CASSLLTSGSDTQYF.